The rows below give T cell receptor beta chains drawn from one sample of a study of cytomegalovirus exposure and HLA in healthy donors. TCRdb's copy holds only in-frame clones and misses some; the assay was immunoSEQ multiplex PCR. The sample consists of 140,000 to 150,000 clones, 75% to 80% of them appearing once. Material: PBMCs. Every receptor here comes from a woman aged 25-40 years in good health and CMV-seronegative. CDR3s include the opening cysteine and the closing phenylalanine or tryptophan. The order of the fields is CDR3 protein, CDR3 DNA, CDR3 length, D gene, clone size, V gene, J gene. The D gene is left open where the match is weak. Clone size is given for some rows only: seen once, a few or many times, or a class if the clone is expanded.

CDR3aa: CASSGTGIYEQYF; CDR3nt: TGTGCCAGCAGCGGTACTGGTATCTACGAGCAGTACTTC; len: 13; d_gene: -; abundance: -; v_gene: TRBV9; j_gene: TRBJ2-7
CDR3aa: CSATGGNYGYTF; CDR3nt: TGCAGCGCGACAGGGGGCAACTATGGCTACACCTTC; len: 12; d_gene: TRBD1; abundance: -; v_gene: TRBV29-1; j_gene: TRBJ1-2
CDR3aa: CASSQTSSTGELFF; CDR3nt: TGTGCCAGCAGTCAGACTAGTAGCACCGGGGAGCTGTTTTTT; len: 14; d_gene: -; abundance: once; v_gene: TRBV2; j_gene: TRBJ2-2
CDR3aa: CASSYQQGVIDNEQFF; CDR3nt: TGTGCCAGCAGTTACCAGCAAGGGGTCATCGACAATGAGCAGTTCTTC; len: 16; d_gene: -; abundance: few; v_gene: TRBV6-5; j_gene: TRBJ2-1
CDR3aa: CASKPDRGRAGELFF; CDR3nt: TGTGCCAGCAAGCCGGACAGGGGAAGGGCCGGGGAGCTGTTTTTT; len: 15; d_gene: TRBD1; abundance: -; v_gene: TRBV6-1; j_gene: TRBJ2-2
CDR3aa: CASSLRGGGVSEAFF; CDR3nt: TGTGCCAGCAGCTTGAGAGGAGGGGGCGTTAGTGAAGCTTTCTTT; len: 15; d_gene: TRBD1; abundance: few; v_gene: TRBV5-4; j_gene: TRBJ1-1
CDR3aa: CASSPLRSRGFCEKLFF; CDR3nt: TGTGCCAGCAGCCCTCTTAGGTCCAGGGGTTTTTGTGAAAAACTGTTTTTT; len: 17; d_gene: -; abundance: -; v_gene: TRBV7-2; j_gene: TRBJ1-4
CDR3aa: CASSPSSYNSPLHF; CDR3nt: TGTGCCAGCTCACCCAGCTCCTATAATTCACCCCTCCACTTT; len: 14; d_gene: -; abundance: few; v_gene: TRBV18; j_gene: TRBJ1-6
CDR3aa: CASETTGGGETQYF; CDR3nt: TGCGCCAGCGAGACCACAGGGGGCGGAGAGACCCAGTACTTC; len: 14; d_gene: TRBD1; abundance: -; v_gene: TRBV5-1; j_gene: TRBJ2-5
CDR3aa: CATSVYRVIPGELFF; CDR3nt: TGTGCCACCTCCGTCTACAGGGTAATTCCCGGGGAGCTGTTTTTT; len: 15; d_gene: -; abundance: -; v_gene: TRBV15; j_gene: TRBJ2-2
CDR3aa: CASSTTASGANVLTF; CDR3nt: TGCGCCAGCAGCACGACAGCCTCTGGGGCCAACGTCCTGACTTTC; len: 15; d_gene: -; abundance: -; v_gene: TRBV5-1; j_gene: TRBJ2-6
CDR3aa: CAWGGPYGYTF; CDR3nt: TGTGCCTGGGGGGGCCCTTATGGCTACACCTTC; len: 11; d_gene: -; abundance: -; v_gene: TRBV30; j_gene: TRBJ1-2
CDR3aa: CASGPGLAGARYQETQYF; CDR3nt: TGTGCCAGTGGACCGGGACTAGCGGGGGCCCGGTACCAAGAGACCCAGTACTTC; len: 18; d_gene: TRBD2; abundance: -; v_gene: TRBV19; j_gene: TRBJ2-5
CDR3aa: CASSVGGFASYNEQFF; CDR3nt: TGTGCCAGCAGCGTAGGAGGGTTTGCCTCCTACAATGAGCAGTTCTTC; len: 16; d_gene: -; abundance: -; v_gene: TRBV9; j_gene: TRBJ2-1
CDR3aa: CASSEIRNNYNEQFF; CDR3nt: TGCGCCAGCAGTGAGATCAGGAATAACTACAATGAGCAGTTCTTC; len: 15; d_gene: -; abundance: -; v_gene: TRBV10-1; j_gene: TRBJ2-1
CDR3aa: CASSLMAGGLSTDTQYF; CDR3nt: TGTGCCAGCAGCTTAATGGCGGGGGGGTTGAGCACAGATACGCAGTATTTT; len: 17; d_gene: TRBD2; abundance: -; v_gene: TRBV7-2; j_gene: TRBJ2-3
CDR3aa: CASSSRSRVGSGYTF; CDR3nt: TGTGCCAGCAGCTCCCGGTCCCGGGTCGGATCGGGCTACACCTTC; len: 15; d_gene: -; abundance: -; v_gene: TRBV7-2; j_gene: TRBJ1-2
CDR3aa: CASRLTGGEGYTF; CDR3nt: TGTGCCAGCAGGTTGACAGGGGGCGAGGGCTACACCTTC; len: 13; d_gene: TRBD1; abundance: -; v_gene: TRBV7-2; j_gene: TRBJ1-2
CDR3aa: CASSPRESLSGNTIYF; CDR3nt: TGTGCCAGCTCACCAAGGGAGAGCCTCTCTGGAAACACCATATATTTT; len: 16; d_gene: -; abundance: few; v_gene: TRBV18; j_gene: TRBJ1-3
CDR3aa: CASSAYSQLAYNEQFF; CDR3nt: TGTGCCAGCAGTGCCTATAGCCAACTTGCCTACAATGAGCAGTTCTTC; len: 16; d_gene: -; abundance: -; v_gene: TRBV9; j_gene: TRBJ2-1
CDR3aa: CASSWGGNYGYTF; CDR3nt: TGTGCCAGCAGTTGGGGGGGAAACTATGGCTACACCTTC; len: 13; d_gene: -; abundance: -; v_gene: TRBV28; j_gene: TRBJ1-2
CDR3aa: CASSVGLTGVRNEQFF; CDR3nt: TGTGCCAGCAGCGTAGGGTTGACAGGGGTTCGGAATGAGCAGTTCTTC; len: 16; d_gene: TRBD1; abundance: -; v_gene: TRBV9; j_gene: TRBJ2-1
CDR3aa: CASSFRTEEQFF; CDR3nt: TGCGCCAGCAGCTTCAGGACAGAAGAGCAGTTCTTC; len: 12; d_gene: -; abundance: -; v_gene: TRBV5-1; j_gene: TRBJ2-1
CDR3aa: CASSPRTDYEQYF; CDR3nt: TGTGCCAGCAGCCCTCGGACAGACTACGAGCAGTACTTC; len: 13; d_gene: -; abundance: -; v_gene: TRBV7-2; j_gene: TRBJ2-7
CDR3aa: CASSLETGIYSGANVLTF; CDR3nt: TGTGCCAGCAGCTTAGAGACAGGGATCTACTCTGGGGCCAACGTCCTGACTTTC; len: 18; d_gene: TRBD1; abundance: once; v_gene: TRBV7-2; j_gene: TRBJ2-6
CDR3aa: CASSSSASGPSNEQFF; CDR3nt: TGTGCCAGCTCATCGTCGGCTAGCGGCCCCTCCAATGAGCAGTTCTTC; len: 16; d_gene: TRBD2; abundance: -; v_gene: TRBV18; j_gene: TRBJ2-1
CDR3aa: CASSSDRASGNTIYF; CDR3nt: TGTGCCAGCAGCTCCGACAGGGCCTCTGGAAACACCATATATTTT; len: 15; d_gene: TRBD1; abundance: -; v_gene: TRBV7-9; j_gene: TRBJ1-3
CDR3aa: CASGRGVGYGYTF; CDR3nt: TGTGCCAGCGGGAGGGGGGTGGGCTATGGCTACACCTTC; len: 13; d_gene: -; abundance: -; v_gene: TRBV6-1; j_gene: TRBJ1-2
CDR3aa: CASSLGAGATRDEQFF; CDR3nt: TGTGCCAGCAGCTTGGGGGCGGGGGCAACAAGGGATGAGCAGTTCTTC; len: 16; d_gene: -; abundance: once; v_gene: TRBV5-6; j_gene: TRBJ2-1
CDR3aa: CASSHDSSNQPQHF; CDR3nt: TGTGCCAGCAGCCACGACAGTAGCAATCAGCCCCAGCATTTT; len: 14; d_gene: -; abundance: once; v_gene: TRBV7-2; j_gene: TRBJ1-5
CDR3aa: CAIGTGSTNEKLFF; CDR3nt: TGTGCCATAGGGACAGGCTCAACTAATGAAAAACTGTTTTTT; len: 14; d_gene: TRBD1; abundance: few; v_gene: TRBV6-1; j_gene: TRBJ1-4
CDR3aa: CASAVSGFDYGYTF; CDR3nt: TGTGCCAGCGCAGTTTCTGGTTTTGACTATGGCTACACCTTC; len: 14; d_gene: -; abundance: few; v_gene: TRBV6-1; j_gene: TRBJ1-2
CDR3aa: CASSLGEVYGYTF; CDR3nt: TGCGCCAGCAGCTTGGGAGAGGTCTATGGCTACACCTTC; len: 13; d_gene: -; abundance: -; v_gene: TRBV5-1; j_gene: TRBJ1-2
CDR3aa: CASSLIGGGTDTQYF; CDR3nt: TGCGCCAGCAGCTTGATCGGGGGTGGCACAGATACGCAGTATTTT; len: 15; d_gene: -; abundance: -; v_gene: TRBV5-1; j_gene: TRBJ2-3
CDR3aa: CSVEYREGTEAFF; CDR3nt: TGCAGCGTTGAATACAGGGAGGGTACTGAAGCTTTCTTT; len: 13; d_gene: -; abundance: -; v_gene: TRBV29-1; j_gene: TRBJ1-1
CDR3aa: CSARNGGSGANVLTF; CDR3nt: TGCAGCGCCCGGAATGGAGGCTCTGGGGCCAACGTCCTGACTTTC; len: 15; d_gene: -; abundance: -; v_gene: TRBV29-1; j_gene: TRBJ2-6
CDR3aa: CASSQAGASYNEQFF; CDR3nt: TGTGCCAGCAGCCAAGCGGGAGCCTCCTACAATGAGCAGTTCTTC; len: 15; d_gene: -; abundance: -; v_gene: TRBV4-2; j_gene: TRBJ2-1
CDR3aa: CASSWRGPSTEAFF; CDR3nt: TGCGCCAGCAGCTGGAGGGGTCCGAGCACTGAAGCTTTCTTT; len: 14; d_gene: -; abundance: few; v_gene: TRBV5-1; j_gene: TRBJ1-1
CDR3aa: CASSITQRGGGEQFF; CDR3nt: TGTGCCAGCAGCATCACCCAGCGGGGGGGAGGTGAGCAGTTCTTC; len: 15; d_gene: TRBD2; abundance: -; v_gene: TRBV6-6; j_gene: TRBJ2-1
CDR3aa: CASSNRGQDRNEKLFF; CDR3nt: TGTGCCAGCAGCAACCGTGGACAGGACCGTAATGAAAAACTGTTTTTT; len: 16; d_gene: TRBD1; abundance: -; v_gene: TRBV11-1; j_gene: TRBJ1-4
CDR3aa: CAWSVLAEQFF; CDR3nt: TGTGCCTGGAGTGTACTCGCTGAGCAGTTCTTC; len: 11; d_gene: -; abundance: -; v_gene: TRBV30; j_gene: TRBJ2-1
CDR3aa: CASFTSLGLQGYTF; CDR3nt: TGTGCCAGTTTCACTTCTCTAGGACTGCAAGGCTACACCTTC; len: 14; d_gene: -; abundance: few; v_gene: TRBV6-5; j_gene: TRBJ1-2
CDR3aa: CASSSSGLERGPQHF; CDR3nt: TGTGCCAGCAGTTCCTCGGGACTCGAGCGGGGGCCCCAGCATTTT; len: 15; d_gene: -; abundance: -; v_gene: TRBV27; j_gene: TRBJ1-5
CDR3aa: CASTLKGGVNTEAFF; CDR3nt: TGTGCCAGCACTTTAAAAGGGGGGGTGAACACTGAAGCTTTCTTT; len: 15; d_gene: -; abundance: -; v_gene: TRBV27; j_gene: TRBJ1-1
CDR3aa: CASSVREGLFGNEQFF; CDR3nt: TGTGCCAGCAGCGTCAGGGAGGGGTTGTTCGGCAATGAGCAGTTCTTC; len: 16; d_gene: TRBD2; abundance: -; v_gene: TRBV7-6; j_gene: TRBJ2-1